This T cell receptor (beta chain) is drawn from a study of response to subunit inactivated influenza vaccine. The CDR3 extends over 18 amino acids. From germline, CDR1 is MNHEY and CDR2 SVGAGI. V lost 0 bases to trimming and J lost 2 bases; unmatched junction nucleotides: 9. TCRdb fed the RT-PCR reads into MiXCR, producing one record per CDR3 protein. The table includes a few hundred thousand distinct CDR3 sequences, over 9% detected once. This clonotype was counted ten times or more. This sample also belongs to another study, concerning T cells expressing NK-cell markers. From that second work: Production of TCR beta cDNA relied on 5'RACE template switching with UMIs. Repertoire data for TCR beta were derived from sorted T cells (CD3+CD56+NKG2C+, CD3+CD56+NKG2C- and CD3+CD56-NKG2C+). Of eight sequenced donors, seven were HCMV-seropositive and one HCMV-seronegative. A range of 1.0-7.0% of CD8+ T cells consisted of dominant NKG2C+ clonotypes in a handful of donors.

The sample in question was PBMCs from blood, obtained on the day of vaccination. This receptor was taken from a man in his fifties who received an inactivated influenza vaccine. The chain uses TRBV6-5 and TRBJ2-3, with 9 bases identical to TRBD2. The chain's CDR3 is CASSYSSGLAGNTDTQYF. The CDR3 nucleotides are TGTGCCAGCAGTTACTCATCCGGGCTAGCGGGGAACACAGATACGCAGTATTTT.